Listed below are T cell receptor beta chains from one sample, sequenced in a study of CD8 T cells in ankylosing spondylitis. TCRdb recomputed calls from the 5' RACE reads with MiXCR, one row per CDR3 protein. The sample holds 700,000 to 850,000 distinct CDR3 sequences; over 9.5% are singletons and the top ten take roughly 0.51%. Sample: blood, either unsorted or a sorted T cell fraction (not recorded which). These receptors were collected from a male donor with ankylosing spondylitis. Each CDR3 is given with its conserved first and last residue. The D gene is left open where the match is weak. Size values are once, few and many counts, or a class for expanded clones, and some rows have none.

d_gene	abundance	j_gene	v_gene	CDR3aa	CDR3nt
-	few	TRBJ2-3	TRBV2	CASSDYNGLTDTQYF	TGTGCCAGCAGTGATTATAACGGTCTCACAGATACGCAGTATTTT
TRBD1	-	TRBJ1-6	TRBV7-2	CASSLVGTVKSPLHF	TGTGCCAGCAGCTTAGTTGGGACAGTAAAGTCACCCCTCCACTTT
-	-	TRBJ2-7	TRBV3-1	CASSQVRGSYEQYF	TGTGCCAGCAGCCAAGTGAGAGGCTCATACGAGCAGTACTTC
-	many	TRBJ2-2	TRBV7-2	CASSSRRGGELFF	TGTGCCAGCAGCTCTCGCAGGGGCGGGGAGCTGTTTTTT
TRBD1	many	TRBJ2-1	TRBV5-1	CASSYHGTGVYNEQFF	TGCGCCAGCAGCTACCACGGGACAGGGGTCTACAATGAGCAGTTCTTC
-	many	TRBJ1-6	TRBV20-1	CSARDGNSPLHF	TGCAGTGCTAGGGACGGGAATTCACCCCTCCACTTT
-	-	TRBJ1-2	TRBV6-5	CASSYSPRGANYGYTF	TGTGCCAGCAGTTACTCCCCCCGGGGAGCTAACTATGGCTACACCTTC
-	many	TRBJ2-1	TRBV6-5	CASSYQLTAYNEQFF	TGTGCCAGCAGTTATCAGTTGACAGCCTACAATGAGCAGTTCTTC
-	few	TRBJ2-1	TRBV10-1	CASSEWGLTNEQFF	TGCGCCAGCAGTGAGTGGGGACTGACCAATGAGCAGTTCTTC
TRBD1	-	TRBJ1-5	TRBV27	CASSFDRVGQPQHF	TGTGCCAGCAGTTTCGACAGGGTCGGTCAGCCCCAGCATTTT
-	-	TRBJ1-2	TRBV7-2	CASSLATAFLNYGYTF	TGTGCCAGCAGCTTAGCGACAGCTTTCCTTAACTATGGCTACACCTTC
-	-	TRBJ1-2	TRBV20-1	CSALRTGDTGNYGYTF	TGCAGTGCCCTCCGGACTGGGGACACGGGAAACTATGGCTACACCTTC
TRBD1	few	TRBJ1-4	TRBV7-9	CASSRFGTDEKLFF	TGTGCCAGCAGCAGGTTCGGGACAGATGAAAAACTGTTTTTT
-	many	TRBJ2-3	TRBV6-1	CASRSTSTDTQYF	TGTGCCAGCAGATCGACTAGCACAGATACGCAGTATTTT
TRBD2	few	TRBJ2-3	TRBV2	CASREGLAGRDTQYF	TGTGCCAGCAGGGAGGGACTAGCGGGGAGAGATACGCAGTATTTT
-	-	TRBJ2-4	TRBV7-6	CASSPRTGDGSKNIQYF	TGTGCCAGCAGCCCACGGACGGGCGATGGGTCCAAAAACATTCAGTACTTC
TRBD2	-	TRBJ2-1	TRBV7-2	CATTPGRGTYNEQFF	TGTGCCACCACGCCCGGGCGGGGGACCTACAATGAGCAGTTCTTC
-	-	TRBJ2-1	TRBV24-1	CATSDVEGIEQFF	TGTGCCACCAGTGACGTTGAGGGGATTGAGCAGTTCTTC
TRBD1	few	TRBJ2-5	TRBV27	CASSTWDRGETQYF	TGTGCCAGCAGTACTTGGGACAGGGGGGAGACCCAGTACTTC
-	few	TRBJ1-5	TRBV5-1	CASSLDGESSQPQHF	TGCGCCAGCAGCTTGGACGGAGAGAGCTCTCAGCCCCAGCATTTT
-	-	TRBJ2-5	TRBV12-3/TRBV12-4	CASSFAEGTQYF	TGTGCCAGCAGTTTTGCGGAGGGGACCCAGTACTTC
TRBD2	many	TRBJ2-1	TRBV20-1	CSARTSALYNEQFF	TGCAGTGCTCGGACTAGCGCATTATACAATGAGCAGTTCTTC
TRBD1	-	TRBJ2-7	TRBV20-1	CSASRDRASYEQYF	TGCAGTGCTAGCAGGGACAGGGCATCCTACGAGCAGTACTTC
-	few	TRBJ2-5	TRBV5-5	CASSLFQGSVAQYF	TGTGCCAGCAGCTTGTTCCAGGGCAGCGTGGCCCAGTACTTC
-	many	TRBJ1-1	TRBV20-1	CSARDRVYGTEAFF	TGCAGTGCTAGAGATAGAGTGTATGGCACTGAAGCTTTCTTT
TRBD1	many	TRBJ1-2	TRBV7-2	CASSRGQGDGYTF	TGTGCCAGCAGCCGGGGACAGGGAGATGGCTACACCTTC
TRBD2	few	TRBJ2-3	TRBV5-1	CASSGYLAGSTDTQYF	TGCGCCAGCAGCGGTTACCTAGCGGGGAGCACAGATACGCAGTATTTT
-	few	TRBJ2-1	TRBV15	CATARGRDYNEQFF	TGTGCCACCGCAAGGGGACGGGACTACAATGAGCAGTTCTTC
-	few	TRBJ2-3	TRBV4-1	CASSNLQETDTQYF	TGCGCCAGCAGCAATCTACAGGAAACAGATACGCAGTATTTT
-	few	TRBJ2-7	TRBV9	CASSVEGRGEQYF	TGTGCCAGCAGCGTAGAGGGCAGGGGTGAGCAGTACTTC
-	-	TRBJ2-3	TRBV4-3	CASSQEGLRGGLDTQYF	TGCGCCAGCAGCCAAGAAGGACTAAGGGGGGGTCTAGATACGCAGTATTTT
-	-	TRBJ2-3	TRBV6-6	CASSRNVADTQYF	TGTGCCAGCAGCCGCAATGTTGCAGATACGCAGTATTTT
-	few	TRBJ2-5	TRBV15	CATSRYRDFGETQYF	TGTGCCACCAGCAGGTACAGGGACTTCGGAGAGACCCAGTACTTC
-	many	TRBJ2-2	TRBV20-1	CSARERPGELFF	TGCAGTGCTAGGGAGAGACCCGGGGAGCTGTTTTTT
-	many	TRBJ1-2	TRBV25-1	CASRGPVRKHGYTF	TGTGCCAGCAGAGGTCCGGTCCGAAAGCATGGCTACACCTTC
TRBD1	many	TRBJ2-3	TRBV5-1	CASSLGGGQDTQYF	TGCGCCAGCAGCTTGGGAGGGGGCCAGGATACGCAGTATTTT
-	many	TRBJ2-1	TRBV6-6	CASSKGGNEQFF	TGTGCCAGCAGCAAGGGGGGCAATGAGCAGTTCTTC
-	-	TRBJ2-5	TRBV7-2	CASSLGGANQETQYF	TGTGCCAGCAGCTTAGGCGGAGCCAACCAAGAGACCCAGTACTTC
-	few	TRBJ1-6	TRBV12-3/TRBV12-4	CASTRGAPLHF	TGTGCCAGCACCAGAGGGGCACCCCTCCACTTT
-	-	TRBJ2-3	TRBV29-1	CSVEYRADTQYF	TGCAGCGTTGAGTACAGGGCAGATACGCAGTATTTT
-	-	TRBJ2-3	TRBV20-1	CSAHSPRLTSTDTQYF	TGCAGTGCTCACTCCCCCCGGTTAACTAGCACAGATACGCAGTATTTT
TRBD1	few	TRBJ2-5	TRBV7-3	CASSRTGSKGETQYF	TGTGCCAGCAGTCGGACAGGGTCCAAGGGAGAGACCCAGTACTTC
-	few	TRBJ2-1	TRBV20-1	CSASPDPREQFF	TGCAGTGCTAGTCCCGACCCTAGAGAGCAGTTCTTC
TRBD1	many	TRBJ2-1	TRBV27	CASQTGWNEQFF	TGTGCCAGCCAGACAGGGTGGAATGAGCAGTTCTTC
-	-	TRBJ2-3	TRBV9	CASSPSWDPTDTQYF	TGTGCCAGCAGCCCTAGTTGGGATCCCACAGATACGCAGTATTTT
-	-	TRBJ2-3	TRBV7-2	CASSFAPGPPTDTQYF	TGTGCCAGCAGCTTTGCTCCGGGACCTCCTACAGATACGCAGTATTTT
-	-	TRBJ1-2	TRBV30	CAWSETGLYGYTF	TGTGCCTGGAGTGAAACAGGGCTCTATGGCTACACCTTC
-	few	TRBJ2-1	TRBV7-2	CASSYRSYNEQFF	TGTGCCAGCAGTTACAGGTCATACAATGAGCAGTTCTTC
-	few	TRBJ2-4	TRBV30	CAWSFPGLSLAKNIQYF	TGTGCCTGGAGTTTTCCGGGACTTAGTTTAGCCAAAAACATTCAGTACTTC
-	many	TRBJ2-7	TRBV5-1	CASSRDGSYEQYF	TGTGCCAGCAGCCGGGACGGCTCCTACGAGCAGTACTTC
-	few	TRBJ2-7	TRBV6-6	CASSLDTDEQYF	TGTGCCAGCAGTCTCGACACGGACGAGCAGTACTTC
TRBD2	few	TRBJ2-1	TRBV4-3	CASSQDLATSGRGEQFF	TGCGCCAGCAGCCAAGATCTCGCGACTAGCGGTCGTGGTGAGCAGTTCTTC
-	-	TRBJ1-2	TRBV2	CASSEDRVSGYTF	TGTGCCAGCAGTGAAGACAGGGTTAGTGGCTACACCTTC
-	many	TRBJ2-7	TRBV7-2	CASSLGLAYEQYF	TGTGCCAGCAGCTTAGGACTAGCCTACGAGCAGTACTTC